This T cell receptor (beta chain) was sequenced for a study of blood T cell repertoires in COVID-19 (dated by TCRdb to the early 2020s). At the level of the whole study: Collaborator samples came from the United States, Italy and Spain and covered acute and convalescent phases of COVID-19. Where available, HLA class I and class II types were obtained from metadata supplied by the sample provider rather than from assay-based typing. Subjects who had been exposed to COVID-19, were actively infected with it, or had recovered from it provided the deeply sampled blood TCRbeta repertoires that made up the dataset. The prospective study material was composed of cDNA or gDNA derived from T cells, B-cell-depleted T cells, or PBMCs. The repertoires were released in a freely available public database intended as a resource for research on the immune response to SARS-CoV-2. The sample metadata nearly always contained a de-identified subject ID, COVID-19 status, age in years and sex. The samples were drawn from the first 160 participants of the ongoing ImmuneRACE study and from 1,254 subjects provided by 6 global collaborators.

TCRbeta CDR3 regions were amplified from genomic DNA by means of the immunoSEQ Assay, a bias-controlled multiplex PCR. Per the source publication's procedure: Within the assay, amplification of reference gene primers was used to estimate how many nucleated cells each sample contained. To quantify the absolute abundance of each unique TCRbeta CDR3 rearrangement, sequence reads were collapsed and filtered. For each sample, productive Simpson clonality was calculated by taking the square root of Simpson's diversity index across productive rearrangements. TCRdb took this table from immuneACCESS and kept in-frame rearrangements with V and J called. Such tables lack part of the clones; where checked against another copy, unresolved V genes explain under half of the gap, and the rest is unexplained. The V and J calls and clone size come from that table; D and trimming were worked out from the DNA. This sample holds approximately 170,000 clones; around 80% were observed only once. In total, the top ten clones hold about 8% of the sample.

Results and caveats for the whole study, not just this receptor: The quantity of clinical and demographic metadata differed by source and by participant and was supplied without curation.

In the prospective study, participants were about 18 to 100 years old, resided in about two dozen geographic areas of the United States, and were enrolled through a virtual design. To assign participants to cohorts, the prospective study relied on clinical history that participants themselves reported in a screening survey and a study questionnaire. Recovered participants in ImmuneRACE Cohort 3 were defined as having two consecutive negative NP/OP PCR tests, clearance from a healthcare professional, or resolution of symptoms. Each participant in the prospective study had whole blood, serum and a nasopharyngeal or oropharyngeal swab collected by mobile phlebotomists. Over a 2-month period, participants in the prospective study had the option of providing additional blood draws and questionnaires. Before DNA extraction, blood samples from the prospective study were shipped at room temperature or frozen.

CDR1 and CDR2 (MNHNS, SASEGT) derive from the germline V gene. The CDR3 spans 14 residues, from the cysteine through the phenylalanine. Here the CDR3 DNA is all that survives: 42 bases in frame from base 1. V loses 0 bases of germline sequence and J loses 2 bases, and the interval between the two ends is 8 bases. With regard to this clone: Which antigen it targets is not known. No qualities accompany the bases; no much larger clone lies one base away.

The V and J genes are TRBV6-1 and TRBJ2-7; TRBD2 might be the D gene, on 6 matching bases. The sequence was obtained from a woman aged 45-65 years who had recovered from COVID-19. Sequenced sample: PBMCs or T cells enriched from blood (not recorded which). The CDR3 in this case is CASSEAAGPYEQYF. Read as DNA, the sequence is TGTGCCAGCAGTGAAGCGGCGGGACCCTACGAGCAGTACTTC.